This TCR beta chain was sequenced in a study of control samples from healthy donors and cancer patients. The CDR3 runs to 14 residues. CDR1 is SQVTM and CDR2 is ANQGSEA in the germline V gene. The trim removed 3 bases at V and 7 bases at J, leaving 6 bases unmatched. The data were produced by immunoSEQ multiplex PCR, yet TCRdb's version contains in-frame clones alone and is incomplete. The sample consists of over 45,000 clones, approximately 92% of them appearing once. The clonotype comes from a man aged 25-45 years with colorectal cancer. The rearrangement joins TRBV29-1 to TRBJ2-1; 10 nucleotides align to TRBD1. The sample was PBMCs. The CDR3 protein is CSVEGQGHPNEQFF. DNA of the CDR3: TGCAGCGTTGAGGGACAGGGGCACCCTAATGAGCAGTTCTTC.